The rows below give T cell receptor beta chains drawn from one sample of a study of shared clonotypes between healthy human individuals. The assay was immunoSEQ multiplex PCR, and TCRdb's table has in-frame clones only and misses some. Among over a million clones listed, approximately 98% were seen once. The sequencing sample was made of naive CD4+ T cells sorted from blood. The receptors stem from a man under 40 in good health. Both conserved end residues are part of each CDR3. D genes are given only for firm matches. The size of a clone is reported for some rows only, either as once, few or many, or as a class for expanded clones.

CDR3: CASSPSGGVQYF
DNA: TGTGCCAGCTCACCATCGGGGGGCGTGCAGTACTTC
J: TRBJ2-7
size: .
D: .
V: TRBV18

CDR3: CASSIVTSGTNYEQYF
DNA: TGTGCCAGCAGCATTGTGACTAGCGGGACTAATTACGAGCAGTACTTC
J: TRBJ2-7
size: .
D: TRBD2
V: TRBV5-4

CDR3: CATSRTTGTNTGELFF
DNA: TGTGCCACCAGCAGAACGACAGGGACGAACACCGGGGAGCTGTTTTTT
J: TRBJ2-2
size: .
D: TRBD1
V: TRBV15

CDR3: CASSLEPGRNSYEQYF
DNA: TGTGCCAGCAGCTTAGAGCCTGGCCGGAACTCCTACGAGCAGTACTTC
J: TRBJ2-7
size: .
D: .
V: TRBV7-6

CDR3: CASSIGGPQPQHF
DNA: TGTGCCAGTAGTATAGGGGGCCCTCAGCCCCAGCATTTT
J: TRBJ1-5
size: .
D: .
V: TRBV19

CDR3: CASSPLLDSEQFF
DNA: TGTGCCAGCTCACCGCTACTAGATTCTGAGCAGTTCTTC
J: TRBJ2-1
size: .
D: .
V: TRBV18

CDR3: CASSQDRGRYGYTF
DNA: TGTGCCAGCAGTCAGGACAGGGGAAGATATGGCTACACCTTC
J: TRBJ1-2
size: .
D: TRBD1
V: TRBV2

CDR3: CASSLAGEQFF
DNA: TGTGCCAGCAGCTTAGCTGGGGAGCAGTTCTTC
J: TRBJ2-1
size: .
D: .
V: TRBV11-2

CDR3: CASSEVWTGGSETQYF
DNA: TGTGCCAGCAGTGAAGTATGGACAGGGGGCTCAGAGACCCAGTACTTC
J: TRBJ2-5
size: .
D: TRBD1
V: TRBV6-1

CDR3: CASSPYTYF
DNA: TGTGCCAGCAGCCCATATACCTACTTC
J: TRBJ2-7
size: .
D: .
V: TRBV7-4

CDR3: CATSRGGEGYTF
DNA: TGTGCCACCAGCAGGGGAGGTGAGGGCTACACCTTC
J: TRBJ1-2
size: .
D: .
V: TRBV15

CDR3: CASSLRQNAGELFF
DNA: TGTGCCAGCAGTTTAAGACAAAACGCCGGGGAGCTGTTTTTT
J: TRBJ2-2
size: .
D: .
V: TRBV27

CDR3: CASSYEGQGIGELFF
DNA: TGTGCCAGCAGCTATGAGGGACAGGGAATCGGGGAGCTGTTTTTT
J: TRBJ2-2
size: .
D: TRBD1
V: TRBV28

CDR3: CASSLRTGENTGELFF
DNA: TGTGCCAGCTCACTGAGGACAGGGGAGAACACCGGGGAGCTGTTTTTT
J: TRBJ2-2
size: .
D: TRBD1
V: TRBV18

CDR3: CASSPGTGRIEQYF
DNA: TGTGCCAGTAGTCCCGGGACAGGGAGGATTGAGCAGTACTTC
J: TRBJ2-7
size: .
D: TRBD1
V: TRBV19

CDR3: CAISESMGSYEQYF
DNA: TGTGCCATCAGTGAGTCGATGGGCAGCTACGAGCAGTACTTC
J: TRBJ2-7
size: .
D: .
V: TRBV10-3

CDR3: CASSEFDLSGTTDTQYF
DNA: TGTGCCAGCAGTGAATTCGACTTGAGCGGGACTACAGATACGCAGTATTTT
J: TRBJ2-3
size: .
D: TRBD2
V: TRBV25-1

CDR3: CASSQDGTRYGYTF
DNA: TGCGCCAGCAGCCAAGATGGGACCCGCTATGGCTACACCTTC
J: TRBJ1-2
size: once
D: .
V: TRBV4-3

CDR3: CATSRLDITADTQYF
DNA: TGTGCCACCAGCAGGCTGGACATTACCGCAGATACGCAGTATTTT
J: TRBJ2-3
size: .
D: .
V: TRBV15

CDR3: CATSRRPTGGSIGEQYF
DNA: TGTGCCACCAGCCGAAGGCCCACAGGGGGATCGATCGGCGAGCAGTACTTC
J: TRBJ2-7
size: .
D: TRBD1
V: TRBV15

CDR3: CASSPGPVRTYEQYF
DNA: TGTGCCAGCAGCCCCGGGCCTGTCCGGACCTACGAGCAGTACTTC
J: TRBJ2-7
size: .
D: .
V: TRBV5-5

CDR3: CASSRGVAGGADTQYF
DNA: TGTGCCAGCAGCCGCGGGGTAGCGGGAGGAGCAGATACGCAGTATTTT
J: TRBJ2-3
size: .
D: TRBD2
V: TRBV27

CDR3: CASSEWRTRSNQPQHF
DNA: TGTGCCAGCAGTGAATGGAGGACACGCAGCAATCAGCCCCAGCATTTT
J: TRBJ1-5
size: .
D: .
V: TRBV6-1

CDR3: CASSQVALSGTDTQYF
DNA: TGCGCCAGCAGCCAAGTAGCGCTATCTGGCACAGATACGCAGTATTTT
J: TRBJ2-3
size: .
D: .
V: TRBV4-3

CDR3: CAIPQYQGQGSRDEQFF
DNA: TGTGCCATCCCCCAATATCAAGGACAGGGATCAAGAGATGAGCAGTTCTTC
J: TRBJ2-1
size: .
D: TRBD1
V: TRBV7-9

CDR3: CASSGQGSYEQYF
DNA: TGTGCCAGCAGCGGACAGGGATCCTACGAGCAGTACTTC
J: TRBJ2-7
size: .
D: TRBD1
V: TRBV27

CDR3: CASSVVEQYF
DNA: TGTGCCAGCAGTGTGGTCGAGCAGTACTTC
J: TRBJ2-7
size: .
D: .
V: TRBV2

CDR3: CASSPRTGAHSGNTIYF
DNA: TGTGCCAGCAGCCCCCGGACAGGGGCCCACTCTGGAAACACCATATATTTT
J: TRBJ1-3
size: .
D: TRBD1
V: TRBV11-1

CDR3: CASSPDSYYNEQFF
DNA: TGTGCCAGCAGTCCGGACTCTTATTACAATGAGCAGTTCTTC
J: TRBJ2-1
size: .
D: .
V: TRBV6-1

CDR3: CASKYRDSPGTEAFF
DNA: TGCGCCAGCAAATATCGGGACAGCCCGGGAACTGAAGCTTTCTTT
J: TRBJ1-1
size: .
D: TRBD1
V: TRBV10-2

CDR3: CATSRGDREQETQYF
DNA: TGTGCCACCAGCAGAGGGGACAGGGAGCAGGAGACCCAGTACTTC
J: TRBJ2-5
size: .
D: TRBD1
V: TRBV15

CDR3: CASSLFTAGGPIYEQYF
DNA: TGTGCCAGCAGTTTATTTACCGCGGGAGGGCCTATCTACGAGCAGTACTTC
J: TRBJ2-7
size: once
D: TRBD2
V: TRBV28

CDR3: CASSQSGRRQETQYF
DNA: TGTGCCAGCAGTCAGAGCGGGAGGCGACAAGAGACCCAGTACTTC
J: TRBJ2-5
size: .
D: TRBD2
V: TRBV6-5

CDR3: CASTGLAGIYEQYF
DNA: TGTGCCAGCACCGGACTAGCGGGTATTTACGAGCAGTACTTC
J: TRBJ2-7
size: once
D: TRBD2
V: TRBV28

CDR3: CASSLEPGGFGGAFF
DNA: TGTGCCAGCAGCTTGGAGCCTGGGGGGTTTGGCGGAGCTTTCTTT
J: TRBJ1-1
size: .
D: .
V: TRBV5-8

CDR3: CASSKGLASGEQFF
DNA: TGTGCCAGCAGCAAGGGACTAGCCTCGGGCGAGCAGTTCTTC
J: TRBJ2-1
size: .
D: TRBD2
V: TRBV27

CDR3: CASSEALPNQPQHF
DNA: TGTGCCAGCAGTGAAGCGCTTCCCAATCAGCCCCAGCATTTT
J: TRBJ1-5
size: .
D: .
V: TRBV6-1